This T cell receptor beta chain derives from a study of blood T cell repertoires in COVID-19 (dated by TCRdb to the early 2020s). Looking at the study overall: Collaborator samples came from the United States, Italy and Spain and covered acute and convalescent phases of COVID-19. The prospective study material was composed of cDNA or gDNA derived from T cells, B-cell-depleted T cells, or PBMCs. Subjects who had been exposed to COVID-19, were actively infected with it, or had recovered from it provided the deeply sampled blood TCRbeta repertoires that made up the dataset. The repertoires were made available in a free public database intended to serve as a resource for research on the immune response to SARS-CoV-2. Samples were obtained from the ongoing ImmuneRACE study (first 160 participants) and from over 1,000 subjects provided by 6 global collaborators. Sample metadata almost always included a de-identified subject ID, COVID-19 status, age in years and sex. Where available, HLA class I and class II types were taken from metadata supplied by the sample provider and were not determined by assay-based typing.

Taken from cysteine to phenylalanine, the CDR3 has 15 residues. This entry keeps only the CDR3 DNA: 45 bases, framed from base 1. Ends trimmed: V by 6 bases, J by 2 bases; bases unmatched to a gene: 7. CDR1 and CDR2 are drawn from the germline V gene (reference sequence): MNHEY, SMNVEV. TCRbeta CDR3 regions were amplified from genomic DNA using the immunoSEQ Assay, a bias-controlled multiplex PCR. The authors' analysis ran thus. The number of nucleated cells in each sample was estimated by amplification of reference gene primers within the assay. Sequence reads were collapsed and filtered to measure the absolute abundance of every unique TCRbeta CDR3 rearrangement. Productive Simpson clonality was computed per sample as the square root of Simpson's diversity index over productive rearrangements. The table was pulled from immuneACCESS by TCRdb, which kept in-frame rearrangements only. Such tables lose some clones; where checked, under half of the loss comes from unresolved V genes, and the rest has no known cause. The D gene and trimming were derived from the DNA, and the V and J assignments and clone size from that table. This sample has 220,000 or so clones in its table, and around 87% of those were observed once. 3.5% of the sample belongs to the ten largest clones.

Overall study results and their limits: How much clinical and demographic metadata was included differed by source and by participant, and the metadata was provided uncurated.

Participants in the prospective study were enrolled through a virtual design, were aged roughly 18 to 90 years, and lived in about 25 United States geographic areas. In the prospective study, participants were assigned to cohorts based on the clinical history participants reported in a screening survey and a study questionnaire. Mobile phlebotomists in the prospective study collected whole blood, serum and a nasopharyngeal or oropharyngeal swab from every participant. Prospective study participants could optionally give additional blood draws and questionnaires over an approximately 2-month period. Before DNA extraction, blood samples from the prospective study were shipped at room temperature or frozen. Concerning this clone: No antigen is known for it. The input lacks base qualities; no much larger clone sits a single base away.

The receptor was isolated from a woman aged 18-30 years in a cohort exposed to, infected with or recovered from COVID-19 (not recorded which). The V and J genes are TRBV27 and TRBJ2-5, and 9 bases in between align with TRBD2. Sequencing was done on a sample of PBMCs or T cells enriched from blood (not recorded which). The sequenced DNA is TGTGCCAGCAGGCATCTCGCGGGAGGGCAAGAGACCCAGTACTTC. This translates into CASRHLAGGQETQYF.